The rows below give T cell receptor beta chains drawn from one sample of a study of metastatic and nonmetastatic thyroid tumors. MiXCR was used by TCRdb to re-call the PCR reads. The sample gives 35,000 to 50,000 clones, about a sixth of which show up once; 9.9% is in the top ten. The sample comprised tumor tissue. The receptors shown here come from a female donor with papillary thyroid cancer or a benign thyroid nodule (not recorded which). Some clones in this sample may be carry-over from other donors' samples. The CDR3 runs from the conserved cysteine through the conserved F or W. The D gene is left open where the match is weak. Some rows mark clone size as missing; the rest say once, few, many or name a class of expanded clone.

j_gene: TRBJ2-7
d_gene: -
abundance: many
v_gene: TRBV7-9
CDR3nt: TGTGCCATCGAGGGACTCTCCTACGAGCAGTACTTC
CDR3aa: CAIEGLSYEQYF

j_gene: TRBJ2-7
d_gene: TRBD1
abundance: many
v_gene: TRBV7-9
CDR3nt: TGTGCCAGCAGCTCGGGACAGTCTGCACCTTACGAGCAGTACTTC
CDR3aa: CASSSGQSAPYEQYF

j_gene: TRBJ1-1
d_gene: -
abundance: -
v_gene: TRBV27
CDR3nt: TGTGCCAGCAGTTTCGCCTACAGGTTGTTGGTTGAAGCTTTCTTT
CDR3aa: CASSFAYRLLVEAFF

j_gene: TRBJ1-1
d_gene: -
abundance: few
v_gene: TRBV5-4
CDR3nt: TGTGCCAGCAGCGTTACAGGGTTCACTGAAGCTTTCTTT
CDR3aa: CASSVTGFTEAFF

j_gene: TRBJ2-4
d_gene: TRBD1
abundance: many
v_gene: TRBV28
CDR3nt: TGTGCCAGCAGTTTTTTAGGACATCGACAGGGGATATCTGCCAAAAACATTCAGTACTTC
CDR3aa: CASSFLGHRQGISAKNIQYF

j_gene: TRBJ1-1
d_gene: TRBD1
abundance: many
v_gene: TRBV25-1
CDR3nt: TGTGCCAGCAGCTACAGGGGGTTGAACACTGAAGCTTTCTTT
CDR3aa: CASSYRGLNTEAFF

j_gene: TRBJ1-1
d_gene: -
abundance: many
v_gene: TRBV7-9
CDR3nt: TGTGCCAGCAATGAACGGGTGAACACTGAAGCTTTCTTT
CDR3aa: CASNERVNTEAFF

j_gene: TRBJ2-7
d_gene: -
abundance: -
v_gene: TRBV7-9
CDR3nt: TGTGCCAGTACCCCGGGTAGCACAATGACCTACGAGCAGTACTTC
CDR3aa: CASTPGSTMTYEQYF

j_gene: TRBJ2-3
d_gene: TRBD2
abundance: many
v_gene: TRBV11-1
CDR3nt: TGTGCCAGCAGCTTAGGACTAGCGGGTGACACAGATACGCAGTATTTT
CDR3aa: CASSLGLAGDTDTQYF

j_gene: TRBJ2-1
d_gene: -
abundance: -
v_gene: TRBV24-1
CDR3nt: TGTGCCACCAGTGATATTGCCTCTATCGGGCACAATGAGCAGTTCTTC
CDR3aa: CATSDIASIGHNEQFF